The 15 T cell receptor beta chains in this list originate from one sample, sequenced in a study of blood T cell repertoires in COVID-19. Profiling relied on immunoSEQ multiplex PCR, and the TCRdb table lists in-frame clones only, not all of them. This repertoire shows 350,000 or so clones, 87% found once; its top ten account for more than 0.9%. Material: PBMCs or T cells enriched from blood (not recorded which). Source of these receptors: a woman aged 25 to 39 who had recovered from COVID-19.

This chain uses TRBV5-5 with TRBJ2-1, with 9 positions matching TRBD2. Germline V lookup: CDR1 SGHKS, CDR2 YYEKEE (reference sequence). J gave up 4 bases and V 0 bases, and 5 bases lay outside the gene matches. The CDR3 has 16 residues. DNA for the CDR3: TGTGCCAGCAGCTTGGCCCCTAGCGGGGAATACAATGAGCAGTTCTTC. This sequence encodes CASSLAPSGEYNEQFF.

This chain joins TRBV7-8 and TRBJ1-5, with 8 bases lining up with TRBD1. The CDR3 contains 15 residues. The V gene end was trimmed by 5 bases and the J gene end by 3 bases; junction bases not matched to a gene: 6. Germline CDR1 reads SGHVS; CDR2 reads FQNEAQ. The CDR3 spells CASSQDRVLNQPQHF. DNA for the CDR3: TGTGCCAGCAGCCAGGACAGGGTCCTCAATCAGCCCCAGCATTTT.

The V gene is TRBV6-4, the J gene TRBJ1-4, with D maybe TRBD1 (5 bases). The germline V gene encodes CDR1 MRHNA and CDR2 SNTAGT. Trimming stripped 6 bases from V and 7 bases from J, with 12 bases between. The CDR3 has 13 residues. CDR3 in DNA: TGTGCCAGCAGCGGAAGGGGTGGTGAAAAACTGTTTTTT. Protein: CASSGRGGEKLFF.

The chain recombines TRBV4-3 with TRBJ1-1; TRBD1 is a possible D gene (5 bases). The CDR3 is 13 amino acids. Germline V gene data show CDR1 as LGHNA and CDR2 as YSLEER. V dropped 3 bases and J dropped 7 bases, with 12 bases sitting between them. This CDR3 is CASSQGRRSEAFF. CDR3 DNA: TGCGCCAGCAGCCAGGGGCGACGAAGTGAAGCTTTCTTT.

This rearrangement joins TRBV12-3 or TRBV12-4 to TRBJ2-7; a possible D gene is TRBD2 (5 bases). CDR3 length: 12 amino acids. The ends were cut back, 7 bases at V and 8 bases at J, with 15 bases in the middle. CDR3 DNA: TGTGCCAGCACCCGACCGGGGAAGCAGCAGTACTTC. Translating gives CASTRPGKQQYF.

The J gene is TRBJ2-7, the V gene TRBV6-5, with D possibly matching TRBD2 (7 bases). The CDR3 runs to 14 residues. V gave up 7 bases and J gave up 3 bases, with 16 bases separating them. CDR1 is MNHEY, CDR2 SVGAGI, per germline. The CDR3 protein is CASTLTGGLYEQYF. The CDR3 DNA sequence: TGTGCCAGCACTTTGACGGGGGGCCTCTACGAGCAGTACTTC.

The rearrangement joins TRBV3-1 (or the pseudogene TRBV3-2) to TRBJ1-1; a possible D gene is TRBD1 (6 bases). CDR3 length: 16 amino acids. V was clipped by 3 bases and J by 2 bases, with 16 bases between them. Germline V gene lookup returns CDR1 LGHDT and CDR2 YNNKEL (reference sequence). The CDR3 protein is CASSQARTVGNTEAFF. CDR3 DNA sequence: TGTGCCAGCAGCCAGGCGCGGACAGTAGGAAACACTGAAGCTTTCTTT.

V gene TRBV10-3 combines with J gene TRBJ1-1; D ambiguous. Germline V gene lookup returns CDR1 ENHRY and CDR2 SYGVKD. V was trimmed by 5 bases and J by 1 base, leaving 14 bases between them. The CDR3 runs 15 residues. This chain's CDR3 is CAISTSTGKNTEAFF. DNA of the CDR3: TGTGCCATCAGTACCTCGACGGGGAAGAACACTGAAGCTTTCTTT.

Here the CDR3 DNA reads TGTGCCAGCAACTTAGGGACTAGCGGGGGATTCGGCTACAATGAGCAGTTCTTC. Protein product: CASNLGTSGGFGYNEQFF. This chain uses TRBV9 with TRBJ2-1; 14 bases line up with TRBD2. Germline CDR1 is SGDLS and CDR2 is YYNGEE. The CDR3 is 18 residues long. Germline trimming cut 6 bases from V and 3 bases from J; bases unmatched to any gene: 11.

V is TRBV7-9 and J is TRBJ1-2, with a tentative D call TRBD1 (6 bases). V was pared by 1 base and J by 4 bases, with 13 bases between. CDR1 SEHNR and CDR2 FQNEAQ come from the germline V gene (reference sequence). CDR3 length: 15 amino acids. CDR3 DNA: TGTGCCAGCAGCTTAGGTGCAGGGGAAGGCTATGGCTACACCTTC. This sequence encodes CASSLGAGEGYGYTF.

V usage is TRBV29-1 and J usage is TRBJ2-7, with a tentative D call TRBD1 (6 bases). The CDR3 is made up of 11 amino acids. The germline V gene has CDR1 SQVTM and CDR2 ANQGSEA. V was cut by 4 bases and J by 6 bases, with 10 bases left in between. CDR3 loop: CSVGQGFEQYF. The DNA of the CDR3 is TGCAGCGTTGGTCAGGGGTTCGAGCAGTACTTC.

This chain uses TRBV5-1 with TRBJ1-2; D is possibly TRBD1 (5 bases). The length of the CDR3 is 14 residues. V lost 4 bases to trimming and J lost 8 bases, with 18 bases between them. The germline V gene has CDR1 SGHRS and CDR2 YFSETQ. CDR3 protein: CASSNPDGGHGYTF. CDR3 DNA sequence: TGCGCCAGCAGCAACCCTGACGGGGGTCACGGCTACACCTTC.

This clone was counted only a few times. V and J are TRBV7-9 and TRBJ2-7, with 7 bases that match TRBD1. The CDR3 has 13 residues. CDR1 is SEHNR, CDR2 FQNEAQ, per germline (reference sequence). Germline trimming cut 5 bases from V and 3 bases from J; bases unmatched to any gene: 4. The CDR3 protein is CASSRQGVYEQYF. Written as DNA, the CDR3 is TGTGCCAGCAGCCGACAGGGCGTCTACGAGCAGTACTTC.

This chain uses TRBV25-1 with TRBJ1-2, with 7 bases fitting TRBD1. Germline CDR1 and CDR2: MGHDK and SYGVNS. CDR3 length: 14 amino acids. Losses at the gene ends were 6 bases for V and 5 bases for J; bases not matched to a gene: 9. CDR3 nucleotide sequence: TGTGCCAGCAGCGCCCCCGGACAGGTGTATGGCTACACCTTC. Translated: CASSAPGQVYGYTF.

This chain uses TRBV30 with TRBJ1-2, with 11 bases aligning to TRBD1. Germline values: CDR1 GTSNPN, CDR2 SVGIG (reference sequence). The CDR3 consists of 12 residues. V gave up 5 bases and J gave up 7 bases; unmatched junction bases: 3. CDR3 in amino acids: CAWEDRGPGYTF. CDR3 coding DNA: TGTGCCTGGGAGGACAGGGGGCCTGGCTACACCTTC.